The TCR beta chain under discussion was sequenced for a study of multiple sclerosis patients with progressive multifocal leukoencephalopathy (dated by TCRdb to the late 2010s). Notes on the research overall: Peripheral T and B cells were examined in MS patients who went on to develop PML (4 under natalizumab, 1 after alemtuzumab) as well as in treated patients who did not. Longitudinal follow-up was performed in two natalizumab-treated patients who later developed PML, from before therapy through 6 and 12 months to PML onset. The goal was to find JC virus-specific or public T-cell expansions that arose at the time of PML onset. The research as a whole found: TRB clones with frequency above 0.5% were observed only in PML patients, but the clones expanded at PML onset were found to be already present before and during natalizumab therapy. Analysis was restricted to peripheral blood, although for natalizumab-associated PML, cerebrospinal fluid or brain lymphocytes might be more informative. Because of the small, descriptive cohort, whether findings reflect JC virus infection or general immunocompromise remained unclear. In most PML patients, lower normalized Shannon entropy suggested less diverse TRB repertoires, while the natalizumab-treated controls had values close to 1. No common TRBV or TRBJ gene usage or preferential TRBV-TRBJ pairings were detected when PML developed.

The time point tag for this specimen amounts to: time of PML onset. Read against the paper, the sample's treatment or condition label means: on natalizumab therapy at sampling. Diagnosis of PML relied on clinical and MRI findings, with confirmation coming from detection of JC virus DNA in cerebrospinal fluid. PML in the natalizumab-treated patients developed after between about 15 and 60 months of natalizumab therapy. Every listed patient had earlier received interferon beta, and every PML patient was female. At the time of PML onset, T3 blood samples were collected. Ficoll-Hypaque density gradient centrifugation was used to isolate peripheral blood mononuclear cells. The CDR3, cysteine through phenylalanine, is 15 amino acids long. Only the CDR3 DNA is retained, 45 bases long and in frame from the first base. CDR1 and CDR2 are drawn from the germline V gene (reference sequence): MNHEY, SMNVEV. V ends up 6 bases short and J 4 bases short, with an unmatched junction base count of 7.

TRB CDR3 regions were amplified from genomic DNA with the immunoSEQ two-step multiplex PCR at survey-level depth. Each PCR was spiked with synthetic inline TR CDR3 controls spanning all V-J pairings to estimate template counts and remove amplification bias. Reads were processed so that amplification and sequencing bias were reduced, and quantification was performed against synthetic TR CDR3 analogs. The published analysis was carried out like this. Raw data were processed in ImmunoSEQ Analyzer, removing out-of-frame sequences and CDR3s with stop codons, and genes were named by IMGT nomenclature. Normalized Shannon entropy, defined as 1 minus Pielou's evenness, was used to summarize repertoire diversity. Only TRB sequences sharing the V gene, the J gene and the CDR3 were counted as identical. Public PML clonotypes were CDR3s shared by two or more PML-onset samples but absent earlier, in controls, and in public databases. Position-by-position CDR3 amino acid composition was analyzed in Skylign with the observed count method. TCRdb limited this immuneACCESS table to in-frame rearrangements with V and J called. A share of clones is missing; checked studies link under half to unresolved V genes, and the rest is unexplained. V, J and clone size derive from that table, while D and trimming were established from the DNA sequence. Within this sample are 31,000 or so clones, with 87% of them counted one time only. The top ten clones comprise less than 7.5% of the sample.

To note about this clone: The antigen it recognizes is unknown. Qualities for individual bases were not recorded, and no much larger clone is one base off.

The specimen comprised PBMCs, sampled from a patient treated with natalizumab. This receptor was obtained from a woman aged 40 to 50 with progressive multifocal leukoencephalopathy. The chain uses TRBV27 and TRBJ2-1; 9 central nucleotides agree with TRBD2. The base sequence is TGTGCCAGCAGGCGCCCTAGCGGGGTGTACAATGAGCAGTTCTTC. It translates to CASRRPSGVYNEQFF.